The next 22 T cell receptor beta chains were all read from a single sample in a study of cytomegalovirus exposure and HLA in healthy donors. Here immunoSEQ multiplex PCR was the method, and the copy in TCRdb shows in-frame clones only, minus some. The table records 200,000 to 250,000 clones, around nine tenths of them present only once. The material sequenced was PBMCs. All receptors derive from a woman under 30 in good health and CMV-seronegative.

V and J are TRBV13 and TRBJ2-7; no clear D gene. V lost 1 base and J lost 4, with 11 bases in between. This CDR3 spans 14 amino acids. From germline, CDR1 is PRHDT and CDR2 FYEKMQ (reference sequence). The DNA for the CDR3 is TGTGCCAGCAGCTTAGAAGAGGATGGGTACGAGCAGTACTTC. This encodes CASSLEEDGYEQYF. Combining the CDR3 with reference TRBV13 and TRBJ2-7 gives the whole variable domain AAGVIQSPRHLIKEKRETATLKCYPIPRHDTVYWYQQGPGQDPQFLISFYEKMQSDKGSIPDRFSAQQFSDYHSELNMSSLELGDSALYFCASSLEEDGYEQYFGPGTRLTVT.

The chain recombines TRBV30 with TRBJ2-7; TRBD1 matches at 10 bases. The CDR3 is 16 amino acids. Trimming at V came to 2 bases and at J to 6 bases, leaving 13 bases not matched to a gene. Germline assignment: CDR1 GTSNPN and CDR2 SVGIG (reference sequence). CDR3 in amino acids: CAWSRTGGTFGGEQYF. The CDR3 DNA follows: TGTGCCTGGAGTAGGACAGGGGGAACGTTTGGAGGCGAGCAGTACTTC.

This clone appeared once. V is TRBV5-1 and J is TRBJ1-1; D perhaps matches TRBD1 (6 bases). The V gene lost 3 bases and the J gene lost 6 bases, with 15 bases spanning the gap. The CDR3 has 14 amino acids. CDR1 and CDR2 from the germline V gene are SGHRS and YFSETQ. The CDR3, as DNA: TGCGCCAGCAGCTCCCTTTCAGGGGTCCCTGAAGCTTTCTTT. Its translation: CASSSLSGVPEAFF.

The chain joins TRBV28 to TRBJ1-5, with 10 positions matching TRBD1. After removal of 6 bases from V and 5 bases from J, the junction contained 7 bases not matched to a gene. Germline V gives CDR1 MDHEN, CDR2 SYDVKM. The CDR3 is 15 amino acids. In nucleotides, the CDR3 is TGTGCCAGCAGGATACATGGACAGGGGGATCAGCCCCAGCATTTT. This encodes CASRIHGQGDQPQHF.

The chain employs TRBV9 and TRBJ2-1; 9 nucleotides align to TRBD2. Germline V gene lookup returns CDR1 SGDLS and CDR2 YYNGEE. The V segment lost 4 bases and the J segment 0 bases; nucleotides outside the gene matches: 14. This CDR3 is built from 19 residues. CDR3 amino acids: CASSPRAPYSGSSYNEQFF. The CDR3 nucleotides are TGTGCCAGCAGCCCCCGAGCCCCGTATAGCGGGAGCTCCTACAATGAGCAGTTCTTC.

CDR3 nucleotides: TGTGCCAGCAGCTTAAATAGGGGGTTCGAGCAGTACTTC. Translating it yields CASSLNRGFEQYF. The chain combines TRBV7-9 with TRBJ2-7, with D tentatively TRBD1 (6 bases). CDR1 SEHNR and CDR2 FQNEAQ come from the germline V gene (reference sequence). V lost 2 bases to trimming and J lost 6 bases, with 11 bases between them. This CDR3 is built from 13 residues.

The rearrangement links TRBV6-5 to TRBJ1-3; D remains ambiguous. CDR1 and CDR2 from the germline V gene are MNHEY and SVGAGI. This CDR3 contains 13 residues. V gave up 6 bases and J gave up 0 bases, with 6 bases separating them. This CDR3 is CASRRFSGNTIYF. DNA of the CDR3: TGTGCCAGCAGACGGTTCTCTGGAAACACCATATATTTT.

The V call is TRBV5-1, the J call TRBJ1-1; weak D call: TRBD1 (5 bases). There are 12 residues in the CDR3. V gave up 4 bases and J gave up 6 bases, with 10 bases separating them. From germline, CDR1 is SGHRS and CDR2 YFSETQ. CDR3 DNA sequence: TGCGCCAGCAGCATACGACAGTCTGAAGCTTTCTTT. The encoded protein is CASSIRQSEAFF. Full variable domain (rest looked up from reference TRBV5-1 and TRBJ1-1): KAGVTQTPRYLIKTRGQQVTLSCSPISGHRSVSWYQQTPGQGLQFLFEYFSETQRNKGNFPGRFSGRQFSNSRSEMNVSTLELGDSALYLCASSIRQSEAFFGQGTRLTVV.

J is TRBJ1-5 and V is TRBV6-1; D ambiguous. V gave up 2 bases and J gave up 6 bases, with 5 bases separating them. The CDR3 loop spans 12 amino acids. Germline CDR1 and CDR2: MNHNS and SASEGT. For the CDR3, the DNA is TGTGCCAGCAGTGAAATCGGTCAGCCCCAGCATTTT. Residues: CASSEIGQPQHF.

This clone was seen a single time. The chain couples TRBV27 to TRBJ2-5; 11 positions match TRBD1. Germline trimming cut 5 bases from V and 5 bases from J; bases unmatched to any gene: 7. CDR3 size: 15 residues. CDR1 MNHEY and CDR2 SMNVEV come from the germline V gene (reference sequence). The CDR3 DNA reads TGTGCCAGCAGTCCCGGGACAGGGGGTTGGGAGACCCAGTACTTC. It is translated as CASSPGTGGWETQYF.

In its sample, this clone was seen a few times. This chain uses TRBV27 with TRBJ2-3; 8 positions agree with TRBD2. CDR3 length: 16 residues. Trimming cost V 4 bases and J 5 bases; bases outside gene matches: 11. The germline CDR1 and CDR2 sequences are MNHEY and SMNVEV (reference sequence). Here the CDR3 reads CASSSPGRGGLDTQYF. CDR3 DNA: TGTGCCAGCAGTTCCCCCGGGAGGGGGGGGCTAGATACGCAGTATTTT.

The chain uses TRBV29-1 and TRBJ2-1, with 7 bases fitting TRBD2. After removal of 7 bases from V and 2 bases from J, the junction contained 8 bases not matched to a gene. The CDR3 sequence is 14 residues long. Germline V CDR1 and CDR2: SQVTM, ANQGSEA. The CDR3 bases are TGCAGCGCCACTAAAGCGGGGCCCTACAATGAGCAGTTCTTC. Translation: CSATKAGPYNEQFF.

This clone was seen once. V and J are TRBV20-1 and TRBJ2-5; D uncertain. This CDR3 region has 11 residues. Germline values: CDR1 DFQATT, CDR2 SNEGSKA (reference sequence). Trimming left V 5 bases short and J 3 bases short, with 7 bases between. The CDR3 sequence: CSAPLEETQYF. In DNA form, the CDR3 reads TGCAGTGCTCCCCTAGAAGAGACCCAGTACTTC.

The CDR3 nucleotides are TGCAGCGTCAGTAGACAGGGGGCAGGGGTCACTGAAGCTTTCTTT. It codes for CSVSRQGAGVTEAFF. This chain uses TRBV29-1 with TRBJ1-1; TRBD1 agrees at 10 bases. Germline values: CDR1 SQVTM, CDR2 ANQGSEA. This CDR3 has 15 residues. The junction had 11 bases not matched to a gene; V was cut back by 6 bases and J by 4 bases.

The chain combines TRBV28 with TRBJ1-4; D may be TRBD1 (5 bases). The CDR3 consists of 15 residues. Looked up from germline, CDR1 is MDHEN and CDR2 is SYDVKM. V was pared by 8 bases and J by 4 bases, with 17 bases between. CDR3 amino acids: CASGRRGGFNEKLFF. In nucleotides, the CDR3 is TGTGCCAGCGGCAGGCGGGGCGGGTTTAATGAAAAACTGTTTTTT. The whole variable domain, filled in from reference TRBV28 and TRBJ1-4, reads DVKVTQSSRYLVKRTGEKVFLECVQDMDHENMFWYRQDPGLGLRLIYFSYDVKMKEKGDIPEGYSVSREKKERFSLILESASTNQTSMYLCASGRRGGFNEKLFFGSGTQLSVL.

The chain is built from TRBV4-1 and TRBJ2-7; 11 nucleotides line up with TRBD2. Germline V CDR1 and CDR2: MGHRA, YSYEKL. The V segment lost 2 bases and the J segment 1 base; nucleotides outside the gene matches: 7. The CDR3 is made up of 17 amino acids. The DNA of the CDR3 is TGCGCCAGCAGCCAAAAAAAGGGGACTAGCGGTTCCTACGAGCAGTACTTC. It is translated as CASSQKKGTSGSYEQYF.

Here the CDR3 DNA reads TGTGCCAGCAGTTACCGACTAATCAATGAGCAGTTCTTC. Translating gives CASSYRLINEQFF. The chain couples TRBV11-1 to TRBJ2-1, with a weak D call TRBD2 (5 bases). The CDR3 runs to 13 residues. V lost 6 bases and J lost 6, with 12 bases in between. The V gene's germline CDR1 is SGHAT and CDR2 FQDESV (reference sequence).

This clone was observed a handful of times. This rearrangement joins TRBV19 to TRBJ1-1; 7 bases agree with TRBD1. The CDR3 sequence is 17 residues long. The V gene end was trimmed by 3 bases and the J gene end by 1 base; junction bases not matched to a gene: 11. The germline gives CDR1 LNHDA, CDR2 SQIVND (reference sequence). CDR3 sequence: CASSILPGQFSNTEAFF. The CDR3 coding sequence is TGTGCCAGTAGTATTCTTCCGGGACAGTTTTCGAACACTGAAGCTTTCTTT.

The gene calls are TRBV20-1 and TRBJ1-6; maybe TRBD1 (5 bases). CDR1 and CDR2 (germline): DFQATT, SNEGSKA (reference sequence). Trimming took 5 bases from V and 9 from J, leaving 8 bases between them. CDR3 size: 11 residues. In nucleotides, the CDR3 is TGCAGTGCTTCAGGGCCTTCACCCCTCCACTTT. Protein product: CSASGPSPLHF.

This clone came up many times. The genes are TRBV2 and TRBJ2-7; tentative D call: TRBD1 (6 bases). Trimming took 7 bases from V and 2 from J, leaving 9 bases between them. CDR1 is SNHLY and CDR2 is FYNNEI in the germline V gene. The CDR3 is made up of 12 amino acids. The CDR3 DNA reads as TGTGCCAGCAAGGGGGACCCCTACGAGCAGTACTTC. Translation gives CASKGDPYEQYF.

This chain uses TRBV6-5 with TRBJ2-7; TRBD2 agrees at 11 bases. Germline trimming cut 2 bases from V and 3 bases from J; bases unmatched to any gene: 3. This CDR3 has 15 residues. The germline gives CDR1 MNHEY, CDR2 SVGAGI. CDR3 protein: CASSYATSGSYEQYF. DNA of the CDR3: TGTGCCAGCAGTTACGCAACTAGCGGGAGCTACGAGCAGTACTTC.

V is TRBV28 and J is TRBJ2-5; D may be TRBD1 (6 bases). Germline V gene sequence: CDR1 MDHEN, CDR2 SYDVKM. This CDR3 spans 15 amino acids. The V and J ends lost 3 bases and 6 bases respectively, with 17 bases between them. The CDR3 loop is CASSFQGPRRKTQYF. CDR3 sequence (DNA): TGTGCCAGCAGTTTTCAGGGGCCCCGGAGAAAGACCCAGTACTTC.